This T cell receptor (beta chain) derives from a study of blood T cell repertoires in COVID-19. Study in general: Both acute and convalescent COVID-19 samples were obtained from the United States, Italy and Spain.

As processed by the authors: Counts of nucleated cells, estimated from reference gene primer amplification, were obtained. Produced via immunoSEQ multiplex PCR; TCRdb's table is partial and in-frame only. The D gene and trimming were derived from the DNA, and the V and J assignments and clone size from that table. Counted here are some 230,000 clones, about 85% occurring once; the ten biggest clones make up roughly 5.3%. The CDR3 runs 21 residues. Germline values: CDR1 LGHNT, CDR2 FRNRAP. With V trimmed by 0 bases and J by 0 bases, 16 bases remained unmatched. Material: peripheral blood. The V gene is TRBV12-5, the J gene TRBJ1-5, with 8 bases matching TRBD1. This clonotype originated in an older woman who had recovered from COVID-19. The CDR3 loop is CASGLVLGRTGGTISNQPQHF. DNA of the CDR3: TGTGCTAGTGGTTTGGTACTCGGCAGAACAGGGGGAACCATTAGCAATCAGCCCCAGCATTTT.